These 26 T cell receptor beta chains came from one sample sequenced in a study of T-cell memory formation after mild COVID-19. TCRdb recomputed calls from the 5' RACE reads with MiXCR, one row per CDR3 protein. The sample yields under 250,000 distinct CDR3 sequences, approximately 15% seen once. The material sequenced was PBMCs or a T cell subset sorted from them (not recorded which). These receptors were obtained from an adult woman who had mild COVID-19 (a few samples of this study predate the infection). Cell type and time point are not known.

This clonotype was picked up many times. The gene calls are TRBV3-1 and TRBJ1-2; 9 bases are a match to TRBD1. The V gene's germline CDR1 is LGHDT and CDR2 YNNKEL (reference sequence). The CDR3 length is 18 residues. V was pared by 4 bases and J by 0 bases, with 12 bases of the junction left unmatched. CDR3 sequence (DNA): TGTGCCAGCAGCCCGCGGGACAGGGCTTTTGCATCTAACTATGGCTACACCTTC. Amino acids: CASSPRDRAFASNYGYTF.

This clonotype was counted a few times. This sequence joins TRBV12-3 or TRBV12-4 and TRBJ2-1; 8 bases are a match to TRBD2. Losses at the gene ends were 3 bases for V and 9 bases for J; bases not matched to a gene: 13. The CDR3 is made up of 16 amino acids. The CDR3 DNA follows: TGTGCCAGCAGTTTGGGTAGCGGGAAACTCGGTGGTGAGCAGTTCTTC. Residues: CASSLGSGKLGGEQFF.

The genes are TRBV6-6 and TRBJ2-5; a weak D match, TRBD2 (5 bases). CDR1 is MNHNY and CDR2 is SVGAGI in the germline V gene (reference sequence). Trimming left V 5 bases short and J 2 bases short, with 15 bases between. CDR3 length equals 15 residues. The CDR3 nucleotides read TGTGCCAGCAGTCCTACTAGGAGTTTACAAGAGACCCAGTACTTC. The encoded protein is CASSPTRSLQETQYF.

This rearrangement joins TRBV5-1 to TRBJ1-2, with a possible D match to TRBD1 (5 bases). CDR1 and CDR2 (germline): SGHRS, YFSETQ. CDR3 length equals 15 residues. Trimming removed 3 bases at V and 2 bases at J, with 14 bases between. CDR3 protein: CASSSRTDTNYGYTF. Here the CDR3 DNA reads TGCGCCAGCAGCTCTAGGACGGACACCAACTATGGCTACACCTTC. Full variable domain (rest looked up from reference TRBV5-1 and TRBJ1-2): KAGVTQTPRYLIKTRGQQVTLSCSPISGHRSVSWYQQTPGQGLQFLFEYFSETQRNKGNFPGRFSGRQFSNSRSEMNVSTLELGDSALYLCASSSRTDTNYGYTFGSGTRLTVV.

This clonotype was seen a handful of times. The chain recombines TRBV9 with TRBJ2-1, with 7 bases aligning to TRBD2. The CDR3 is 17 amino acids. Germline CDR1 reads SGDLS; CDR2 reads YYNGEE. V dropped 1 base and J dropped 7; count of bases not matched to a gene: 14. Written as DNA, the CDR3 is TGTGCCAGCAGCGTATTTGGGACTACCAACTCGAAGAATGAGCAGTTCTTC. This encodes CASSVFGTTNSKNEQFF.

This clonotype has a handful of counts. The CDR3 reads CASSPLALLAHEQYF. The CDR3 bases are TGTGCCAGCTCACCTCTAGCGCTACTTGCCCACGAGCAGTACTTC. The chain is built from TRBV5-5 and TRBJ2-7, with D perhaps matching TRBD2 (6 bases). The CDR3 is 15 residues long. Deletions cut 7 bases from V and 5 bases from J, with 22 bases between. Looked up from germline, CDR1 is SGHKS and CDR2 is YYEKEE (reference sequence).

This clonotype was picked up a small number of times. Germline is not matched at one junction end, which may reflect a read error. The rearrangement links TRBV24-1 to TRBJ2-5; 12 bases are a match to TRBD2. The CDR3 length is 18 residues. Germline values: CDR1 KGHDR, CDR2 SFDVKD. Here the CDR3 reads CATSDLRGASGGAGTLYF. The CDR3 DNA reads TGTGCCACCAGTGATTTACGGGGCGCTAGCGGGGGGGCCGGGACCCTGTACTTC.

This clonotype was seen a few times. The CDR3 DNA sequence: TGTGCCAGCAGCCCCGGGACAGGGGGTAGTGAAGCTTTCTTT. It specifies CASSPGTGGSEAFF. The rearrangement joins TRBV3-1 to TRBJ1-1; TRBD1 matches 11 bases. This CDR3 has 14 amino acids. Germline CDR1 is LGHDT and CDR2 is YNNKEL (reference sequence). V gave up 4 bases and J gave up 7 bases; unmatched junction bases: 5.

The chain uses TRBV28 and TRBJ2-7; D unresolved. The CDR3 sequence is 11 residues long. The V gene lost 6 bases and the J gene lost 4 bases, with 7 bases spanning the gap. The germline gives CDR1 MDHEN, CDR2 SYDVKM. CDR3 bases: TGTGCCAGCAGGTCTAGGTACGAGCAGTACTTC. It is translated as CASRSRYEQYF.

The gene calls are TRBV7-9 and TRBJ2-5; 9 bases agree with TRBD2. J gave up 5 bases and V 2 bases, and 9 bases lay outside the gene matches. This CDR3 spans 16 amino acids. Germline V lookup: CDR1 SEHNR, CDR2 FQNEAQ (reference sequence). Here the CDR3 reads CASSLSPSGILETQYF. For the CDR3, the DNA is TGTGCCAGCAGCTTATCGCCTAGCGGGATTTTGGAGACCCAGTACTTC.

For the CDR3, the DNA is TGTGCCAGCAGTTACTCGAAAAAATCCGGGGGGGGCCTGTACGAGCAGTACTTC. It is translated as CASSYSKKSGGGLYEQYF. J is TRBJ2-7 and V is TRBV6-6; 8 bases line up with TRBD2. CDR3 length: 18 residues. V trimming: 0 bases; J trimming: 4 bases; junction bases outside the gene matches: 14. CDR1 and CDR2 from the germline V gene are MNHNY and SVGAGI (reference sequence).

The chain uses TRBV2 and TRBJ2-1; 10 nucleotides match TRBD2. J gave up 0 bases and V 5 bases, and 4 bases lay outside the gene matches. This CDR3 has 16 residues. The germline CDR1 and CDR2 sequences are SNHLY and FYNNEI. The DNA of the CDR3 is TGTGCCAGCAGTCGTGGACTAGCGGTCTCCTACAATGAGCAGTTCTTC. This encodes CASSRGLAVSYNEQFF.

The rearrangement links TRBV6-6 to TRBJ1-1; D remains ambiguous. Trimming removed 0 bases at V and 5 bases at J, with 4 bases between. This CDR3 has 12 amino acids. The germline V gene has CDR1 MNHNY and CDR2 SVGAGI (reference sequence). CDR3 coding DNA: TGTGCCAGCAGTTACTCTAGAACTGAAGCTTTCTTT. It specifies CASSYSRTEAFF.

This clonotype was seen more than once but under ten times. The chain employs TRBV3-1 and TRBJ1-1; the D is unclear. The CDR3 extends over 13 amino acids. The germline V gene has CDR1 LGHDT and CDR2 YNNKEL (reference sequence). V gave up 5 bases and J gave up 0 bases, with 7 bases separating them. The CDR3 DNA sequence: TGTGCCAGCAGCATGATCCTGAACACTGAAGCTTTCTTT. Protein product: CASSMILNTEAFF.

The DNA for the CDR3 is TGTGCCAGCAGCTCCCGGACAGGGAGTACTGAAGCTTTCTTT. Translating it yields CASSSRTGSTEAFF. This chain uses TRBV7-3 with TRBJ1-1; 8 bases align to TRBD1. There are 14 residues in the CDR3. Per germline, CDR1 SGHTA and CDR2 FQGTGA. J lost 5 bases, V lost 4 bases, and 6 bases had no gene match.

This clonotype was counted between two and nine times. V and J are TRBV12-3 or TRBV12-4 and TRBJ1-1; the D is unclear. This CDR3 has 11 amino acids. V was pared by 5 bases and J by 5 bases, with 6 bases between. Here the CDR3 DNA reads TGTGCCAGCAGTATTACGACTGAAGCTTTCTTT. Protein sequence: CASSITTEAFF.

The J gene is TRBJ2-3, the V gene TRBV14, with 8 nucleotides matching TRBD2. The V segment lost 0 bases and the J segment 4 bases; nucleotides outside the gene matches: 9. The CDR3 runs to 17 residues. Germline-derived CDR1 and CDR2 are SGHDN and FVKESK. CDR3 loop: CASSQESYSGGPDTQYF. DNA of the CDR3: TGTGCCAGCAGCCAAGAGTCTTATTCGGGGGGGCCAGATACGCAGTATTTT.

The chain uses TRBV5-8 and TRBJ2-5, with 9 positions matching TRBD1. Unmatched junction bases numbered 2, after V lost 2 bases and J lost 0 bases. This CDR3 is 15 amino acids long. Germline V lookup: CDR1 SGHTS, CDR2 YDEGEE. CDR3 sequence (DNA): TGTGCCAGCAGCTTCGGACAGGGGCACCAAGAGACCCAGTACTTC. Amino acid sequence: CASSFGQGHQETQYF.

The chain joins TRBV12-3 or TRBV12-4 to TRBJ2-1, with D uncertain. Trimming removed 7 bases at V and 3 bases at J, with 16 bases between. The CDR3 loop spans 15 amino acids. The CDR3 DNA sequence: TGTGCCAGCATCCCGGACGAAGGAGACTACAATGAGCAGTTCTTC. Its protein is CASIPDEGDYNEQFF.

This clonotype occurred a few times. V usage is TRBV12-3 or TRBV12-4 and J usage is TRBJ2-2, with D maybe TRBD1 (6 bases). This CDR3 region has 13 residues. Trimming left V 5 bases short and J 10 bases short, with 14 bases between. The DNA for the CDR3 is TGTGCCAGCAGTAATACCAGGGGAGAGGAGCTGTTTTTT. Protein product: CASSNTRGEELFF.

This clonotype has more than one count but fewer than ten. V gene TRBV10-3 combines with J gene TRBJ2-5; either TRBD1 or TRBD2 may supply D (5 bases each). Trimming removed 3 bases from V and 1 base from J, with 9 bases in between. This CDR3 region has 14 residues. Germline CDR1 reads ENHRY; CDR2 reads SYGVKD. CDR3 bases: TGTGCCATCAGTGAAGGGACGGTCCAAGAGACCCAGTACTTC. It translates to CAISEGTVQETQYF.

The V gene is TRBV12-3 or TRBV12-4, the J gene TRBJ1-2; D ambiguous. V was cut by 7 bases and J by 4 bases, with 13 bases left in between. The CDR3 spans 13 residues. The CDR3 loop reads CASTTTSTYGYTF. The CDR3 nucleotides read TGTGCCAGCACTACGACGTCTACCTATGGCTACACCTTC.

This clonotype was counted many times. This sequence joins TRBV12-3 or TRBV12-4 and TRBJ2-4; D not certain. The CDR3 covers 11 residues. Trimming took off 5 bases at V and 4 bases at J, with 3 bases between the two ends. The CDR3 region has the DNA TGTGCCAGCAGTCCAAAAAACATTCAGTACTTC. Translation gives CASSPKNIQYF.

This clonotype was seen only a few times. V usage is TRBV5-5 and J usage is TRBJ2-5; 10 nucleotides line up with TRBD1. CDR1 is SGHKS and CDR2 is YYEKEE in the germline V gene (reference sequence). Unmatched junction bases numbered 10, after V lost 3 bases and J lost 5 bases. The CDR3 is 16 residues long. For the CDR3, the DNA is TGTGCCAGCAGCTGGGCGGGACAGGGGTCATCGGAGACCCAGTACTTC. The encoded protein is CASSWAGQGSSETQYF.

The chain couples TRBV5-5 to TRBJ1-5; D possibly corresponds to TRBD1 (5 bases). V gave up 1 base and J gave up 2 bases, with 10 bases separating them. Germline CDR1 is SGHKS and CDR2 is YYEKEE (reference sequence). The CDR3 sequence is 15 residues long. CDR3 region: CASSLFRDGNQPQHF. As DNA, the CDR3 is TGTGCCAGCAGCTTGTTCAGGGATGGCAATCAGCCCCAGCATTTT.

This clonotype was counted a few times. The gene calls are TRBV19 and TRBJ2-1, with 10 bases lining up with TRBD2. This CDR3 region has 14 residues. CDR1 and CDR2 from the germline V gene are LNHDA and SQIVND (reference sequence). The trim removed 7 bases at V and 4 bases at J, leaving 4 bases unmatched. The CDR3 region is CASTSGRDYNEQFF. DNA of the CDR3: TGTGCCAGTACCAGCGGGAGGGATTACAATGAGCAGTTCTTC. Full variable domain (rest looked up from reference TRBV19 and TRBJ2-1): DGGITQSPKYLFRKEGQNVTLSCEQNLNHDAMYWYRQDPGQGLRLIYYSQIVNDFQKGDIAEGYSVSREKKESFPLTVTSAQKNPTAFYLCASTSGRDYNEQFFGPGTRLTVL.